The present TCR beta chain was sequenced within a study of OX40 agonist ivuxolimab in advanced cancers. Broader study findings: Certain nonresponders likewise exhibited a low normalized T-cell clonal expansion. Clonal expansion by week 6 occurred in CD4+ and CD8+ blood T cells (at 0.1 to 3.0 mg/kg).

TCRdb's table, derived via immunoSEQ multiplex PCR, lists solely in-frame clones and lacks some. The sample contains tens of thousands of clones, 82% of which appear only once. Autoimmune disease history or systemic immunosuppression led to patient exclusion. Worth noting for this clone: Its antigen remains unidentified.

The source was CD4+ or CD8+ T cells sorted from blood, collected in a trial of the OX40 agonist ivuxolimab. The sequence was obtained from an adult with an advanced solid tumor such as melanoma, head and neck, liver or kidney cancer.

CDR3 bases: TGTGCCAGCAGCCAAGATTTTGGGAGGACTGGCTCTGGGGCCAACGTCCTGACTTTC. This sequence encodes CASSQDFGRTGSGANVLTF. The J gene is TRBJ2-6, the V gene TRBV14; D might be TRBD2 (6 bases). The CDR3 loop spans 19 amino acids. Trimming removed 0 bases from V and 0 bases from J, with 15 bases in between. Per the germline V gene, CDR1 is SGHDN and CDR2 is FVKESK.